This TCR beta chain appears in the sequencing data of a study of cytomegalovirus exposure and HLA in healthy donors. General observations from the study: The authors later found HLA-associated TCR beta chains more clonally expanded than equally common others.

The PCR had 60 Vbeta and 13 Jbeta primers. The table came from immunoSEQ multiplex PCR; TCRdb's copy has only in-frame clones and leaves some out. The sample contains about 110,000 clones, around 74% of which appear only once. With 5 bases clipped from V and 2 bases from J, the junction kept 13 bases outside the gene matches. Germline CDR1 reads SEHNR; CDR2 reads FQNEAQ (reference sequence). The CDR3 has 19 amino acids. About this clone itself: Its antigen is not identified.

Donors likely had unrecorded immune exposures despite being nominally healthy when sampled. The chain couples TRBV7-9 to TRBJ1-6; 9 bases are a match to TRBD1. This TCR derives from a woman between 35 and 50 years old in good health and CMV-seropositive. Material: PBMCs. The CDR3 DNA reads as TGTGCCAGCAGCCGGGCGGGACAGGGTGGTGGAGCCTATAATTCACCCCTCCACTTT. Translating it yields CASSRAGQGGGAYNSPLHF.